Sequencing of this T cell receptor (beta chain) was carried out in a study of cytomegalovirus exposure and HLA in healthy donors. About the study: The approximately 120 validation repertoires were reported in a later analysis to have been generated on the same platform as the roughly 630 first-cohort repertoires.

Notes on this clone: As yet, its antigen is unknown.

V shed 2 bases, J shed 3 bases, and the junction held 9 bases outside the gene matches. Looked up from germline, CDR1 is SGHDN and CDR2 is FVKESK. The CDR3 spans 16 residues. General study results and limits: Cytomegalovirus status, reportedly, was diagnosed with high specificity and sensitivity by the classifier. A few CMV-associated chains were confirmed in vitro to be specific for CMV antigens. Rare sequences made up most TCRs, while some public TCRs were found in many donors.

Profiling relied on immunoSEQ multiplex PCR, and the TCRdb table lists in-frame clones only, not all of them. This table holds more than 200,000 clones, about 90% found once. The receptor comes from a woman aged 25 to 39 in good health and CMV-seronegative. The rearrangement links TRBV14 to TRBJ2-7, with 8 bases that match TRBD1. Sample: PBMCs. In DNA form, the CDR3 reads TGTGCCAGCAGCCAAAGGAGACTGGGACAGGACTACGAGCAGTACTTC. Amino acids: CASSQRRLGQDYEQYF.